The 22 T cell receptor beta chains in this list originate from one sample, sequenced in a study of cytomegalovirus exposure and HLA in healthy donors. Libraries were prepared by immunoSEQ multiplex PCR; TCRdb keeps only in-frame clonotypes and omits some of them. The sample lists some 170,000 clones, approximately 81% seen once, with 10% in the top ten. The sequenced material came from PBMCs. Receptors originate from a young man in good health and CMV-seropositive.

The rearrangement uses TRBV5-4 and TRBJ2-7, with TRBD1 as a possible D gene (6 bases). Germline V CDR1 and CDR2: SGHNT, YYREEE (reference sequence). The V gene lost 4 bases and the J gene lost 2 bases, with 10 bases spanning the gap. The CDR3 runs to 13 residues. In nucleotides, the CDR3 is TGTGCCAGCAGCCGGGACACCACCTACGAGCAGTACTTC. Encoded protein: CASSRDTTYEQYF.

This chain uses TRBV10-3 with TRBJ2-2, with 10 bases matching TRBD1. Trimming took 10 bases from V and 9 from J; bases not matched to a gene: 8. Per germline, CDR1 ENHRY and CDR2 SYGVKD. The CDR3 has 13 residues. The CDR3 loop reads CASGQGGNRELFF. In DNA, the CDR3 is TGTGCCAGCGGACAGGGGGGGAACCGGGAGCTGTTTTTT.

The rearrangement links TRBV27 to TRBJ2-6; 7 bases line up with TRBD1. The V gene end was trimmed by 2 bases and the J gene end by 0 bases; junction bases not matched to a gene: 19. Germline V gene sequence: CDR1 MNHEY, CDR2 SMNVEV (reference sequence). The CDR3 consists of 22 residues. CDR3 in DNA: TGTGCCAGCAGTTTACGGGTTCGGGACAGCCTAGCCGGCCTCTCTGGGGCCAACGTCCTGACTTTC. It codes for CASSLRVRDSLAGLSGANVLTF.

V gene TRBV15 combines with J gene TRBJ1-4; D is unclear. CDR1 and CDR2 from the germline V gene are LNHNV and YYDKDF (reference sequence). Trimming cost V 7 bases and J 3 bases, with 6 bases left between them. The CDR3 sequence is 12 residues long. The CDR3 region has the DNA TGTGCCACCACGGGTTCTAATGAAAAACTGTTTTTT. Its protein is CATTGSNEKLFF. The full variable domain, in which reference TRBV15 and TRBJ1-4 provide the parts outside the CDR3, is DAMVIQNPRYQVTQFGKPVTLSCSQTLNHNVMYWYQQKSSQAPKLLFHYYDKDFNNEADTPDNFQSRRPNTSFCFLDIRSPGLGDTAMYLCATTGSNEKLFFGSGTQLSVL.

The chain recombines TRBV28 with TRBJ1-5; 9 bases map to TRBD1. The CDR3 length is 16 residues. V lost 3 bases, J lost 1 base, and 4 bases stayed unmatched. The germline gives CDR1 MDHEN, CDR2 SYDVKM. The CDR3 DNA sequence: TGTGCCAGCAGTTTTGCCGACAGGGGGAGCAATCAGCCCCAGCATTTT. Its translation is CASSFADRGSNQPQHF.

This clone was counted once. The chain has TRBV30 and TRBJ2-2; no reliable D call. The CDR3 runs to 11 residues. The V gene's germline CDR1 is GTSNPN and CDR2 SVGIG (reference sequence). V shed 5 bases and J shed 5 bases, with 6 bases lying between them. CDR3 protein: CAWVITGELFF. The CDR3 DNA follows: TGTGCCTGGGTAATAACCGGGGAGCTGTTTTTT.

The rearrangement uses TRBV30 and TRBJ1-4, with D maybe TRBD1 (6 bases). CDR1 is GTSNPN and CDR2 is SVGIG in the germline V gene (reference sequence). The germline V and J ends were trimmed by 1 base and 4 bases, with 10 bases remaining between them. The CDR3 sequence is 14 residues long. CDR3 nucleotides: TGTGCCTGGAGTGGGACAGTCCTTAATGAAAAACTGTTTTTT. This sequence encodes CAWSGTVLNEKLFF.

The chain combines TRBV7-2 with TRBJ2-1, with D possibly TRBD2 on 6 matching bases. CDR1 is SGHTA, CDR2 FQGNSA, per germline. Trimming took off 5 bases at V and 10 bases at J, with 12 bases between the two ends. This CDR3 comprises 12 residues. DNA for the CDR3: TGTGCCAGCAGCCTCGGGACTCCGGAGCAGTTCTTC. This gives the protein CASSLGTPEQFF.

This chain uses TRBV5-4 with TRBJ2-3; 9 bases fit TRBD2. The CDR3 has 16 residues. Per germline, CDR1 SGHNT and CDR2 YYREEE (reference sequence). Unmatched junction bases numbered 5, after V lost 0 bases and J lost 3 bases. This chain's CDR3 is CASSLELAGSTDTQYF. The CDR3 DNA follows: TGTGCCAGCAGCTTGGAACTAGCGGGCTCGACAGATACGCAGTATTTT.

The chain employs TRBV30 and TRBJ1-4; D is perhaps TRBD1 (5 bases). Per the germline V gene, CDR1 is GTSNPN and CDR2 is SVGIG (reference sequence). The CDR3 has 12 amino acids. Trimming removed 8 bases from V and 5 bases from J, with 12 bases in between. The CDR3 bases are TGTGCCGGTACTGGGGGGAATGAAAAACTGTTTTTT. Translating gives CAGTGGNEKLFF.

V gene TRBV7-8 combines with J gene TRBJ1-2, with D perhaps TRBD1 (5 bases). This CDR3 is built from 15 residues. The ends were cut back, 0 bases at V and 4 bases at J, with 12 bases in the middle. Germline CDR1 and CDR2: SGHVS and FQNEAQ. CDR3 sequence (DNA): TGTGCCAGCAGCTTAGCCGTAGGGGATGGCTATGGCTACACCTTC. Its translation: CASSLAVGDGYGYTF.

This clone came up a few times. The chain employs TRBV19 and TRBJ2-7; D might be TRBD1 (6 bases). V was pared by 4 bases and J by 7 bases, with 17 bases between. CDR3 length: 14 residues. CDR1 and CDR2 from the germline V gene are LNHDA and SQIVND (reference sequence). The CDR3 bases are TGTGCCAGTAGTAGAAACGACCCCCAGGGGGAGCAGTACTTC. Amino acid sequence: CASSRNDPQGEQYF.

V is TRBV10-3 and J is TRBJ2-7; 13 bases are shared with TRBD2. This CDR3 contains 18 residues. J was trimmed by 4 bases and V by 2 bases; bases with no gene match: 11. CDR1 ENHRY and CDR2 SYGVKD come from the germline V gene. The CDR3 loop reads CAISEPLRTSGRWYEQYF. CDR3 DNA sequence: TGTGCCATCAGTGAGCCCTTGCGGACTAGCGGGAGATGGTACGAGCAGTACTTC.

The chain joins TRBV30 to TRBJ1-3; D remains ambiguous. CDR1 and CDR2 from the germline V gene are GTSNPN and SVGIG (reference sequence). V dropped 0 bases and J dropped 7 bases, with 7 bases sitting between them. This CDR3 is built from 12 residues. CDR3 coding DNA: TGTGCCTGGAGTGTACAGCGGAACACCATATATTTT. Translation: CAWSVQRNTIYF.

The chain recombines TRBV15 with TRBJ2-3; perhaps TRBD2 as D (5 bases). V lost 0 bases to trimming and J lost 14 bases, with 12 bases between them. The CDR3 contains 12 residues. Germline V lookup: CDR1 LNHNV, CDR2 YYDKDF (reference sequence). CDR3 sequence (DNA): TGTGCCACCAGCAGAGAAGACTATTATCCGTATTTT. Its translation: CATSREDYYPYF.

V and J are TRBV9 and TRBJ1-2, with TRBD1 identical over 11 bases. Germline V CDR1 and CDR2: SGDLS, YYNGEE. The CDR3 loop spans 14 amino acids. V lost 0 bases, J lost 8 bases, and 3 bases stayed unmatched. The CDR3 region has the DNA TGTGCCAGCAGCGTAGGAAGGACAGGGGGCGGCTACACCTTC. Translated: CASSVGRTGGGYTF.

The CDR3 sequence: CASSVVSGGPFQETQYF. The CDR3 DNA follows: TGTGCCAGCAGCGTAGTGTCTGGGGGCCCGTTCCAAGAGACCCAGTACTTC. The chain has TRBV9 and TRBJ2-5, with D perhaps TRBD1 (6 bases). CDR3 length equals 17 residues. Germline CDR1 and CDR2: SGDLS and YYNGEE. V was cut by 0 bases and J by 1 base, with 16 bases left in between.

The chain couples TRBV6-5 to TRBJ2-7; 8 bases match TRBD1. J lost 6 bases, V lost 6 bases, and 7 bases had no gene match. Germline V gives CDR1 MNHEY, CDR2 SVGAGI. The CDR3 totals 13 residues. This CDR3 reads CASSLGQGGEQYF. DNA of the CDR3: TGTGCCAGCAGCCTCGGACAGGGTGGCGAGCAGTACTTC.

The chain joins TRBV4-3 to TRBJ1-1; D is unresolved. CDR1 and CDR2 from the germline V gene are LGHNA and YSLEER. The CDR3 loop spans 13 amino acids. V lost 0 bases, J lost 5 bases, and 7 bases lay in between. Written as DNA, the CDR3 is TGCGCCAGCAGCCAAGACACTTTAACTGAAGCTTTCTTT. The encoded protein is CASSQDTLTEAFF.

This chain links TRBV6-5 with TRBJ2-7; 7 positions match TRBD1. The CDR3 spans 13 residues. V dropped 5 bases and J dropped 9; count of bases not matched to a gene: 10. In germline, CDR1 is MNHEY, CDR2 SVGAGI. The CDR3 sequence: CASSVRQGARQYF. The CDR3 DNA is TGTGCCAGCAGTGTCCGACAGGGCGCGAGGCAGTACTTC.

This clone occurred a few times. The chain employs TRBV30 and TRBJ1-6, with TRBD1 as a possible D gene (6 bases). CDR1 and CDR2 from the germline V gene are GTSNPN and SVGIG (reference sequence). With 0 bases removed from V and 0 bases from J, the gap between germline ends came to 15 bases. CDR3 size: 18 residues. The CDR3 spells CAWSVGGGDSSYNSPLHF. DNA for the CDR3: TGTGCCTGGAGTGTAGGGGGAGGGGATAGCTCCTATAATTCACCCCTCCACTTT.

This chain joins TRBV5-1 and TRBJ2-7; the match to TRBD2 covers 8 bases. The CDR3 extends over 15 amino acids. J gave up 2 bases and V 5 bases, and 9 bases lay outside the gene matches. Looked up from germline, CDR1 is SGHRS and CDR2 is YFSETQ. CDR3 region: CASRTREAEPYEQYF. Here the CDR3 DNA reads TGCGCCAGCAGGACGCGGGAGGCCGAGCCCTACGAGCAGTACTTC.